The rows below give T cell receptor beta chains drawn from one sample of a study of shared clonotypes between healthy human individuals. The method was immunoSEQ multiplex PCR; TCRdb's version includes in-frame clones alone and lacks a portion of them. The sample carries approximately 1,500,000 clones, roughly 96% recorded once. Material: naive CD4+ T cells sorted from blood. The receptors originated from a man between 25 and 39 years old in good health. Each CDR3 is given with its conserved first and last residue. The D gene is left open where the match is weak.

d_call j_call v_call cdr3_aa cdr3_nt
TRBD1 TRBJ1-2 TRBV10-2 CASSWTGATYGYTF TGCGCCAGCAGCTGGACAGGTGCAACTTATGGCTACACCTTC
TRBD2 TRBJ2-6 TRBV27 CASSPLAGAPLSGANVLTF TGTGCCAGCAGCCCGCTAGCGGGAGCTCCCCTCTCTGGGGCCAACGTCCTGACTTTC
TRBD1 TRBJ2-5 TRBV19 CASRLTGSRETQYF TGTGCCAGTAGGCTGACAGGGTCGAGGGAGACCCAGTACTTC
TRBD1 TRBJ2-5 TRBV7-9 CASSLTGVETQYF TGTGCCAGCAGCTTAACAGGGGTAGAGACCCAGTACTTC
- TRBJ2-6 TRBV7-9 CASIPSGGVGANVLTF TGTGCCAGCATCCCGTCCGGGGGCGTTGGGGCCAACGTCCTGACTTTC
- TRBJ1-2 TRBV5-4 CASSVVKGGNYGYTF TGTGCCAGCAGCGTAGTTAAGGGTGGTAACTATGGCTACACCTTC
- TRBJ2-7 TRBV18 CASSPDHSYEQYF TGTGCCAGCTCACCGGACCACTCCTACGAGCAGTACTTC
- TRBJ1-1 TRBV6-5 CASRKGLGSTEAFF TGTGCCAGCAGGAAGGGGCTGGGGAGCACTGAAGCTTTCTTT
TRBD2 TRBJ2-1 TRBV10-1 CASSESNFGRGYNEQFF TGCGCCAGCAGTGAGTCCAACTTCGGGCGGGGGTACAATGAGCAGTTCTTC
- TRBJ1-1 TRBV11-2 CASSYYTHAEAFF TGTGCCAGCAGCTACTACACCCACGCGGAAGCTTTCTTT
TRBD1 TRBJ2-1 TRBV6-5 CASSFRTGEDEQFF TGTGCCAGCAGCTTCAGGACAGGGGAAGATGAGCAGTTCTTC
- TRBJ2-7 TRBV6-1 CASSLLEQYF TGTGCCAGCAGTCTTTTGGAGCAGTACTTC
- TRBJ2-3 TRBV27 CAASGTPSTDTQYF TGTGCCGCGTCCGGGACACCTAGCACAGATACGCAGTATTTT
- TRBJ2-1 TRBV15 CATGLSGGEQFF TGTGCCACCGGACTTAGCGGCGGTGAGCAGTTCTTC
TRBD2 TRBJ2-1 TRBV7-9 CASIRWGLEYNEQFF TGTGCCAGCATCCGGTGGGGACTAGAGTACAATGAGCAGTTCTTC
TRBD2 TRBJ2-3 TRBV5-1 CASSIPSGRAFGDTQYF TGCGCCAGCAGCATCCCTAGCGGGAGGGCCTTTGGAGATACGCAGTATTTT
- TRBJ1-4 TRBV18 CASSPFTGTSANEKLFF TGTGCCAGCTCACCATTCACAGGGACGTCGGCTAATGAAAAACTGTTTTTT